Sequencing of this TCR beta chain was carried out in a study of T cells after posttransplantation cyclophosphamide. Findings and caveats of the study: Tissue-infiltrating T cells from skin or gut overlapped little with blood T cells. Donor-recipient repertoire similarity was low at 1-2 months, rising over year one. Recipient CMV seropositivity and CMV reactivation strongly tracked TRB clonality.

Treatment was busulfan-fludarabine conditioning, a marrow graft, and cyclophosphamide on days +3 and +4. Germline loops: CDR1 SEHNR, CDR2 FQNEAQ (reference sequence). There are 15 residues in the CDR3. Trimming removed 1 base at V and 6 bases at J, with 14 bases between. Using immunoSEQ multiplex PCR, the repertoire was profiled, and TCRdb retains in-frame clones only, with some absent. The record shows about 10,000 clones for this sample, with no singletons present. This clone was counted ten times or more. Its antigen is not identified. The source material was PBMCs, sampled after allogeneic stem cell transplant with posttransplant cyclophosphamide. V is TRBV7-9 and J is TRBJ2-3, with D perhaps TRBD2 (5 bases). This TCR derives from a female patient between 40 and 55 years old who received an allogeneic stem cell transplant from a related donor, was CMV-positive, and had no GVHD. Some T cells may originate from the graft donor. CDR3 amino acids: CASSLGGWNADTQYF. The CDR3 DNA follows: TGTGCCAGCAGCTTAGGAGGGTGGAATGCTGATACGCAGTATTTT. Complete variable domain (other parts from reference TRBV7-9 and TRBJ2-3): DTGVSQNPRHKITKRGQNVTFRCDPISEHNRLYWYRQTLGQGPEFLTYFQNEAQLEKSRLLSDRFSAERPKGSFSTLEIQRTEQGDSAMYLCASSLGGWNADTQYFGPGTRLTVL.